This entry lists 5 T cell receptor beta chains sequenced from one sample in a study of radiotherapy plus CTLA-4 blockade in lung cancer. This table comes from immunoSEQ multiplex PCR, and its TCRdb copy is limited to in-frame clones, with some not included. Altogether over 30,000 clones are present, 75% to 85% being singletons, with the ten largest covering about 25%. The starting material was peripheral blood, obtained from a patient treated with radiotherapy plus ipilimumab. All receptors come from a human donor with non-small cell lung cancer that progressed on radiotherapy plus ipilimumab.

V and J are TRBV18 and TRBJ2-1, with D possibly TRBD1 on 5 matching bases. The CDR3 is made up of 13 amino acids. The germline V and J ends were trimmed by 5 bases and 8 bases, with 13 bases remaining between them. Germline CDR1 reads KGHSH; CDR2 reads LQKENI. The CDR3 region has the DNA TGTGCCAGCTCATCCAGGGATCAGGATGAGCAGTTCTTC. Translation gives CASSSRDQDEQFF.

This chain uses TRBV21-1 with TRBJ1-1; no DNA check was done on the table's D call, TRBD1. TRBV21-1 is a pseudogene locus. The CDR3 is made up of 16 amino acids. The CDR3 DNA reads TGTGCCAGCAGCAGTTACGACAGGGGGAGGAACACTGAAGCTTTCTTT. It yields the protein CASSSYDRGRNTEAFF.

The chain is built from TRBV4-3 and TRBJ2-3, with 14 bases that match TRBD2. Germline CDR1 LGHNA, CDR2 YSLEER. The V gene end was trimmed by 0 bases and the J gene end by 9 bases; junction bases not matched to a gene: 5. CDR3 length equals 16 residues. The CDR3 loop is CASSQDWTSGGRTQYF. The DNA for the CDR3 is TGCGCCAGCAGCCAAGATTGGACTAGCGGGGGGAGAACGCAGTATTTT.

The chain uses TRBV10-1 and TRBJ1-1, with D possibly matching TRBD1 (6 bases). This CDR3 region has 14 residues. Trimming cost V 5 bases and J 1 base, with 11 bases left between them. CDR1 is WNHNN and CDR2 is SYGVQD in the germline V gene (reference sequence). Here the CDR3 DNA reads TGCGCCAGCAGTCGGGACACCCAGAACACTGAAGCTTTCTTT. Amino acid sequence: CASSRDTQNTEAFF.

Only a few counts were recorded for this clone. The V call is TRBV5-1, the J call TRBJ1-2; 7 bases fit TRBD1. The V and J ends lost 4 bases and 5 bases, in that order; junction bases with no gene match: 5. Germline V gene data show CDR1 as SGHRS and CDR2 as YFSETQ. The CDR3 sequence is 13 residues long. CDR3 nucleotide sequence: TGCGCCAGCAGCCAGGGGGATTTTTATGGCTACACCTTC. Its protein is CASSQGDFYGYTF. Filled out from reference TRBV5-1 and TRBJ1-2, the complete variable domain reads KAGVTQTPRYLIKTRGQQVTLSCSPISGHRSVSWYQQTPGQGLQFLFEYFSETQRNKGNFPGRFSGRQFSNSRSEMNVSTLELGDSALYLCASSQGDFYGYTFGSGTRLTVV.